The 3 T cell receptor beta chains given below trace back to one sample, sequenced in a study of metastatic and nonmetastatic thyroid tumors. TCRdb re-processed the PCR reads through MiXCR. Here the sample spans approximately 25,000 clones, 13% being singletons. All patients were treatment-naive before thyroid surgery. The source material was blood. These receptors came from a female donor with papillary thyroid cancer or a benign thyroid nodule (not recorded which). Some clones in this sample may be carry-over from other donors' samples.

This clone came up many times. J is TRBJ1-6 and V is TRBV4-1; no clear D gene. CDR3 length: 16 amino acids. The germline V gene has CDR1 MGHRA and CDR2 YSYEKL. V lost 0 bases and J 0 bases, leaving 6 bases between the germline ends. In nucleotides, the CDR3 is TGCGCCAGCAGCCAAGAAAGCTACTCCTATAATTCACCCCTCCACTTT. Residues: CASSQESYSYNSPLHF.

This clone was found many times. V usage is TRBV20-1 and J usage is TRBJ2-3, with TRBD1 identical over 7 bases. The J segment lost 4 bases and the V segment lost 3 bases, leaving 16 bases of the junction unmatched. CDR3 length: 17 amino acids. CDR1 and CDR2 from the germline V gene are DFQATT and SNEGSKA (reference sequence). CDR3 sequence reads: CSASWDLRGTGSDTQYF. Written as DNA, the CDR3 is TGCAGTGCTAGTTGGGACCTCAGGGGGACCGGGTCAGATACGCAGTATTTT.

Sample share makes this clone medium-sized (0.01 to 0.1%). This sequence joins TRBV30 and TRBJ2-7; TRBD2 is a possible D gene (6 bases). The CDR3 has 12 amino acids. In germline, CDR1 is GTSNPN, CDR2 SVGIG (reference sequence). The germline V and J ends were trimmed by 5 bases and 13 bases, with 21 bases remaining between them. The CDR3, as DNA: TGTGCCTGGGCGGGTGAGACTAGAGGGAGTTACTTC. Its protein product is CAWAGETRGSYF.